The rows below give T cell receptor beta chains drawn from one sample of a study of CD8 T cells in Susac syndrome. One entry per CDR3 protein, called by TCRdb with MiXCR from the immunoSEQ multiplex PCR reads. The table shows about 300,000 distinct CDR3 sequences, with approximately 85% occurring only once. The specimen was CD8+ T cells from PBMCs. These TCRs come from a human donor with multiple sclerosis. Both conserved end residues are part of each CDR3. A D gene is named only where the DNA matches it firmly. Size tells how often a clone was seen (once, few, many) or the class of an expanded clone, and some rows leave it out.

abundance	d_gene	v_gene	j_gene	CDR3aa	CDR3nt
-	-	TRBV9	TRBJ1-1	CASSVRGEASTEAFF	TGTGCCAGCAGCGTAAGAGGAGAGGCGAGCACTGAAGCTTTCTTT
-	TRBD2	TRBV7-9	TRBJ2-1	CASSLSRTSGSSSYNEQFF	TGTGCCAGCAGCTTATCCAGGACTAGCGGATCGAGCTCCTACAATGAGCAGTTCTTC
-	-	TRBV11-2	TRBJ2-3	CASSPNLDFKSTDTQYF	TGTGCCAGCAGCCCGAATTTGGACTTCAAGAGCACAGATACGCAGTATTTT
-	-	TRBV10-3	TRBJ1-1	CAIMGNTEAFF	TGTGCCATCATGGGGAACACTGAAGCTTTCTTT
-	-	TRBV7-9	TRBJ2-1	CASSHRALSPAYNEQFF	TGTGCCAGCAGCCATCGAGCCCTGAGCCCTGCGTACAATGAGCAGTTCTTC
-	TRBD1	TRBV10-3	TRBJ1-1	CAIGDSELRVTEAFF	TGTGCCATCGGGGACAGCGAACTAAGGGTCACTGAAGCTTTCTTT
-	-	TRBV7-6	TRBJ2-7	CASSLGTGTSLAEQYF	TGTGCCAGCAGTCTAGGCACCGGGACATCGTTGGCCGAGCAGTACTTC
-	TRBD2	TRBV4-3	TRBJ2-3	CASSQDPLADSTDTQYF	TGCGCCAGCAGCCAAGATCCCCTAGCGGATTCCACAGATACGCAGTATTTT
-	-	TRBV7-9	TRBJ1-2	CASSFDILLYGYTF	TGTGCCAGCAGCTTCGATATCCTTCTCTATGGCTACACCTTC
once	-	TRBV7-9	TRBJ2-4	CASSLVGSGGHGAKNIQYF	TGTGCCAGCAGCTTAGTAGGTTCGGGTGGACACGGAGCCAAAAACATTCAGTACTTC
-	-	TRBV20-1	TRBJ1-1	CSAPTVNTEAFF	TGCAGTGCCCCGACCGTGAACACTGAAGCTTTCTTT
few	TRBD1	TRBV6-1	TRBJ1-2	CASSHTGTGGYGYTF	TGTGCCAGCAGTCATACCGGGACAGGGGGCTACGGCTACACCTTC
-	-	TRBV6-1	TRBJ2-5	CASSPTVAEETQYF	TGTGCCAGCAGCCCAACAGTGGCCGAGGAGACCCAGTACTTC
-	-	TRBV27	TRBJ1-2	CASSLAMGELLGYTF	TGTGCCAGCAGTTTAGCGATGGGAGAGTTATTGGGCTACACCTTC
-	-	TRBV5-6	TRBJ1-3	CASSLGAVNSGNTIYF	TGTGCCAGCAGCTTGGGTGCAGTCAACTCTGGAAACACCATATATTTT
once	TRBD1	TRBV5-1	TRBJ2-7	CASSLGTGGDEQYF	TGCGCCAGCAGCTTGGGGACAGGGGGCGACGAGCAGTACTTC
few	TRBD1	TRBV19	TRBJ1-1	CASSDPGQGPQSEAFF	TGTGCCAGTAGTGACCCGGGACAGGGTCCTCAAAGCGAAGCTTTCTTT
-	TRBD1	TRBV12-3/TRBV12-4	TRBJ2-7	CASSGTGGYEQYF	TGTGCCAGCAGTGGGACAGGGGGCTACGAGCAGTACTTC
-	TRBD2	TRBV6-2/TRBV6-3	TRBJ2-7	CASSWTSGRAYEQYF	TGTGCCAGCAGTTGGACTAGCGGGAGGGCCTACGAGCAGTACTTC
-	-	TRBV9	TRBJ2-3	CASSAPPGRSTDTQYF	TGTGCCAGCAGCGCCCCGCCGGGGCGTAGCACAGATACGCAGTATTTT
-	-	TRBV25-1	TRBJ2-5	CASSEWSGGETQYF	TGTGCCAGCAGTGAATGGTCGGGCGGGGAGACCCAGTACTTC
once	-	TRBV6-5	TRBJ2-3	CASSYSVDLSADTQYF	TGTGCCAGCAGTTACTCAGTAGATCTCTCAGCAGATACGCAGTATTTT
-	TRBD1	TRBV6-5	TRBJ2-3	CASSLTGSGTDTQYF	TGTGCCAGCAGTCTGACAGGGTCTGGCACAGATACGCAGTATTTT
-	TRBD2	TRBV30	TRBJ2-1	CAWSVTSGSQGEQFF	TGTGCCTGGAGTGTCACCAGCGGGAGTCAAGGTGAGCAGTTCTTC
-	TRBD1	TRBV7-9	TRBJ2-7	CASSSLQGPSSKQYF	TGTGCCAGCAGCTCTCTACAGGGGCCATCTTCGAAGCAGTACTTC
-	TRBD2	TRBV13	TRBJ2-2	CASSLTSGRARTGELFF	TGTGCCAGCAGTCTCACTAGCGGGAGGGCCCGAACCGGGGAGCTGTTTTTT
-	-	TRBV5-4	TRBJ1-2	CASSSGLYGYTF	TGTGCCAGCAGCTCGGGGCTCTATGGCTACACCTTC
-	-	TRBV12-3/TRBV12-4	TRBJ2-5	CASSPDPETQYF	TGTGCCAGCAGTCCCGATCCAGAGACCCAGTACTTC
-	-	TRBV4-3	TRBJ1-1	CASSQEVPGYEAFF	TGCGCCAGCAGCCAAGAGGTCCCCGGGTATGAAGCTTTCTTT
-	-	TRBV12-3/TRBV12-4	TRBJ2-1	CASSPWDNEQFF	TGTGCCAGCAGCCCGTGGGACAATGAGCAGTTCTTC
-	TRBD1	TRBV9	TRBJ2-7	CASSVGDSYEQYF	TGTGCCAGCAGCGTTGGGGACAGCTACGAGCAGTACTTC
once	-	TRBV3-1	TRBJ2-3	CASSQESRADTQYF	TGTGCCAGCAGCCAGGAGTCCCGGGCAGATACGCAGTATTTT
-	TRBD2	TRBV4-3	TRBJ2-7	CASSPSSGYTYEQYF	TGCGCCAGCAGCCCCTCTAGCGGCTATACCTACGAGCAGTACTTC
-	TRBD1	TRBV27	TRBJ1-5	CASSSDRGRLSNQPQHF	TGTGCCAGCAGTTCGGACAGGGGGCGGCTTAGCAATCAGCCCCAGCATTTT
-	TRBD1	TRBV20-1	TRBJ1-3	CSARDGQASSGNTIYF	TGCAGTGCTAGGGATGGACAGGCGAGCTCTGGAAACACCATATATTTT
once	-	TRBV7-2	TRBJ2-7	CASSHDYEPYF	TGTGCCAGCAGCCACGACTACGAGCCGTACTTC
-	-	TRBV5-4	TRBJ1-2	CASSRAGDAANYGYTF	TGTGCCAGCAGCCGTGCTGGGGATGCGGCTAACTATGGCTACACCTTC
-	-	TRBV29-1	TRBJ1-3	CSAWEYSGNTIYF	TGCAGCGCCTGGGAGTACTCTGGAAACACCATATATTTT
few	-	TRBV5-4	TRBJ1-2	CASRPITGSNYGYTF	TGTGCCAGCAGACCTATTACGGGATCTAACTATGGCTACACCTTC